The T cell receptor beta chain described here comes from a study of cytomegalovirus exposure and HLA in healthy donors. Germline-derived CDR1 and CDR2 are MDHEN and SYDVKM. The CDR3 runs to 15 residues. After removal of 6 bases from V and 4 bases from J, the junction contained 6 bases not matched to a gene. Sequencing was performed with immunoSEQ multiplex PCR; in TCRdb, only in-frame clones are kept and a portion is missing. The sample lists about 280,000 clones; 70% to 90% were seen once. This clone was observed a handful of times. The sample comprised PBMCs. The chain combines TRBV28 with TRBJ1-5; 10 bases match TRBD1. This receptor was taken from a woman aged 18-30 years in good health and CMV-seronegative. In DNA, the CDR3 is TGTGCCAGCAGACCGGGACAGGGGTGGAATCAGCCCCAGCATTTT. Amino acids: CASRPGQGWNQPQHF.